The rows below give T cell receptor beta chains drawn from one sample of a study of cytomegalovirus exposure and HLA in healthy donors. Generated by immunoSEQ multiplex PCR, the TCRdb table keeps only in-frame clones and is missing some. Altogether 50,000 to 60,000 clones are present, roughly 74% being singletons, with the ten largest covering approximately 1.3%. The specimen was PBMCs. Source of these receptors: a female donor in good health and CMV-seronegative. Both conserved end residues are part of each CDR3. Each record gives: clone size, J gene, V gene, D gene, CDR3 protein, CDR3 DNA. D genes are given only for firm matches. Clone size is shown for a subset of rows, as once, few, many or a class of expanded clone.

>.|TRBJ1-2|TRBV2|.
CASSSERGANYGYTF
TGTGCCAGCAGCTCCGAGCGGGGGGCTAACTATGGCTACACCTTC
>.|TRBJ2-3|TRBV9|.
CASSADSNTDTQYF
TGTGCCAGCAGCGCGGACTCTAACACAGATACGCAGTATTTT
>.|TRBJ1-5|TRBV5-1|TRBD1
CASSLEGGFNQPQHF
TGCGCCAGCAGCTTGGAAGGGGGCTTCAATCAGCCCCAGCATTTT
>.|TRBJ1-2|TRBV28|.
CASSVTRGRGFSGYGYTF
TGTGCCAGCAGCGTTACTCGGGGTCGTGGATTTTCGGGCTATGGCTACACCTTC
>.|TRBJ2-3|TRBV7-9|.
CASSLGASRDTQYF
TGTGCCAGCAGCCTAGGGGCTTCCCGAGATACGCAGTATTTT
>.|TRBJ1-2|TRBV2|.
CASRADSTLYGYTF
TGTGCCAGCAGGGCGGACAGCACCCTCTATGGCTACACCTTC
>.|TRBJ2-2|TRBV4-2|TRBD2
CASSPRLATNTGELFF
TGTGCCAGCAGCCCCCGACTAGCGACGAACACCGGGGAGCTGTTTTTT
>.|TRBJ2-7|TRBV7-9|TRBD1
CASSHRDRNYEQYF
TGTGCCAGCAGCCACCGGGACAGAAACTACGAGCAGTACTTC
>.|TRBJ1-2|TRBV27|TRBD1
CASRGGGSGGYTF
TGTGCCAGCAGAGGAGGGGGCTCTGGCGGCTACACCTTC
>.|TRBJ1-1|TRBV7-8|.
CASSPRTESTEAFF
TGTGCCAGCAGCCCTCGGACAGAGAGCACTGAAGCTTTCTTT
>.|TRBJ1-1|TRBV19|.
CASSFYQNTEAFF
TGTGCCAGTAGTTTCTACCAAAACACTGAAGCTTTCTTT
>few|TRBJ2-5|TRBV10-1|TRBD2
CASSEIPGTSAETQYF
TGCGCCAGCAGTGAGATACCAGGGACTAGCGCCGAGACCCAGTACTTC
>.|TRBJ1-3|TRBV7-7|.
CASSPGQGNTIYF
TGTGCTAGCAGCCCCGGACAGGGAAACACCATATATTTT
>.|TRBJ2-3|TRBV5-1|.
CASSALVTDTQYF
TGCGCCAGCAGCGCACTAGTCACAGATACGCAGTATTTT
>few|TRBJ1-5|TRBV12-5|.
CASGLVLSRVGNQPQHF
TGTGCTAGTGGTTTGGTACTGTCCAGGGTGGGGAATCAGCCCCAGCATTTT